Listed here are 25 T cell receptor beta chains from one sample, sequenced in a study of T cells in Graves' hyperthyroidism and ophthalmopathy. The investigators amplified TCR beta CDR3 regions from RNA transcripts. First-round RT-PCR targeting the TCR CDR3 was performed with the HTBI primer set. TCRdb passed the multiplex PCR reads through MiXCR, listing each CDR3 protein once. The sample records roughly 580,000 distinct CDR3 sequences, approximately 14% being singletons. What was sequenced was blood. These receptors originate from a woman in her 30s with Graves' hyperthyroidism that later progressed to Graves' ophthalmopathy.

Only a few counts were recorded for this clonotype. V gene TRBV28 combines with J gene TRBJ1-2; D is unresolved. CDR1 and CDR2 (germline): MDHEN, SYDVKM. Between the trimmed V and J ends, which lost 7 bases and 8 bases, there was a span of 11 bases. The CDR3 runs to 11 residues. CDR3 region: CASTPGGGYTF. CDR3 nucleotides: TGTGCCAGCACCCCTGGCGGCGGCTACACCTTC.

In its sample, this clonotype was seen a few times. A much larger clone differs by one base, so this may be a read error. The chain couples TRBV12-5 to TRBJ1-3; no clear D. Germline CDR1 is LGHNT and CDR2 is FRNRAP. The CDR3 runs to 10 residues. The V and J ends lost 6 bases and 9 bases respectively, with 6 bases between them. CDR3 protein: CASGGGTIYF. The CDR3 coding sequence is TGTGCTAGTGGGGGAGGCACCATATATTTT.

This clonotype occurred many times. A read error may explain this, as a much larger clone is one base away. The chain is built from TRBV2 and TRBJ1-5, with 8 bases fitting TRBD1. This CDR3 is 14 amino acids long. V dropped 6 bases and J dropped 3; count of bases not matched to a gene: 4. In germline, CDR1 is SNHLY, CDR2 FYNNEI. The CDR3 DNA reads TGTGCCAGCAGGGGACAGGCTTACAATCAGCCCCAGCATTTT. It codes for CASRGQAYNQPQHF. Drawing the rest from reference TRBV2 and TRBJ1-5, the complete variable domain is EPEVTQTPSHQVTQMGQEVILRCVPISNHLYFYWYRQILGQKVEFLVSFYNNEISEKSEIFDDQFSVERPDGSNFTLKIRSTKLEDSAMYFCASRGQAYNQPQHFGDGTRLSIL.

The CDR3 DNA follows: TGTGCCACCAGCAGAGATCGGACTGCTGGGGCCAACGTCCTGACTTTC. Translation gives CATSRDRTAGANVLTF. The rearrangement uses TRBV15 and TRBJ2-6, with D tentatively TRBD2 (5 bases). Germline CDR1 is LNHNV and CDR2 is YYDKDF (reference sequence). The CDR3 extends over 16 amino acids. V was cut by 0 bases and J by 2 bases, with 8 bases left in between. The variable domain in full, completed from reference TRBV15 and TRBJ2-6, reads DAMVIQNPRYQVTQFGKPVTLSCSQTLNHNVMYWYQQKSSQAPKLLFHYYDKDFNNEADTPDNFQSRRPNTSFCFLDIRSPGLGDTAMYLCATSRDRTAGANVLTFGAGSRLTVL.

This clonotype was counted many times. V gene TRBV20-1 combines with J gene TRBJ2-7; D is possibly TRBD1 or TRBD2 (6 bases each). CDR1 is DFQATT, CDR2 SNEGSKA, per germline (reference sequence). With 1 base removed from V and 0 bases from J, the gap between germline ends came to 10 bases. This CDR3 has 14 residues. The CDR3 is CSARVGGSSYEQYF. The DNA for the CDR3 is TGCAGTGCTAGAGTCGGGGGCAGCTCCTACGAGCAGTACTTC.

This clonotype was seen ten or more times. The genes are TRBV11-3 and TRBJ1-1; D perhaps matches TRBD1 (5 bases). Germline values: CDR1 SGHNT, CDR2 YENEEA. V lost 3 bases and J lost 1, with 9 bases in between. The CDR3 is 14 amino acids. The CDR3 protein is CASSFRATNTEAFF. CDR3 DNA: TGTGCCAGCAGCTTCAGGGCTACGAACACTGAAGCTTTCTTT.

This rearrangement joins TRBV5-5 to TRBJ2-5; 7 nucleotides agree with TRBD1. Germline V gene data show CDR1 as SGHKS and CDR2 as YYEKEE (reference sequence). The CDR3 has 15 residues. The J segment lost 5 bases and the V segment lost 0 bases, leaving 7 bases of the junction unmatched. The CDR3 loop is CASSLGQGNRETQYF. The CDR3 DNA sequence: TGTGCCAGCAGCTTGGGACAGGGTAACAGGGAGACCCAGTACTTC.

A few counts support this clonotype. The V and J genes are TRBV19 and TRBJ2-1; the match to TRBD2 covers 8 bases. V shed 6 bases, J shed 4 bases, and the junction held 14 bases outside the gene matches. Germline V CDR1 and CDR2: LNHDA, SQIVND (reference sequence). The CDR3 contains 17 residues. The CDR3 is CASSQKGLGGSYNEQFF. The CDR3 bases are TGTGCCAGTAGCCAAAAGGGACTAGGTGGGTCGTACAATGAGCAGTTCTTC.

Concerning this clonotype: The missing conserved phenylalanine or tryptophan at the end of this CDR3 makes a read error likely. The chain recombines TRBV2 with TRBJ1-5, with 8 bases that match TRBD1. V trimming: 5 bases; J trimming: 5 bases; junction bases outside the gene matches: 11. The CDR3 is made up of 16 amino acids. The V gene's germline CDR1 is SNHLY and CDR2 FYNNEI. CDR3 sequence (DNA): TGTGCCAGCAGTATCCCGGCAGGGGGCTCTGATCAGCCCCAGCATGTT. It yields the protein CASSIPAGGSDQPQHV.

The rearrangement links TRBV11-3 to TRBJ2-7, with D maybe TRBD1 (6 bases). The V end lost 4 bases, the J end lost 7 bases, and 14 bases lay between the germline ends. The CDR3 totals 13 residues. CDR1 SGHNT and CDR2 YENEEA come from the germline V gene. CDR3 sequence: CASSSEQGREQYF. The CDR3, as DNA: TGTGCCAGCAGCTCTGAACAGGGTAGGGAGCAGTACTTC.

The gene calls are TRBV7-9 and TRBJ1-4, with TRBD1 identical over 7 bases. This CDR3 comprises 15 residues. Germline loops: CDR1 SEHNR, CDR2 FQNEAQ (reference sequence). V dropped 7 bases and J dropped 7; count of bases not matched to a gene: 12. The DNA for the CDR3 is TGTGCCAGCATAATAGCCCTGACAGGGTCTGAAAAACTGTTTTTT. It translates to CASIIALTGSEKLFF.

This clonotype has ten or more counts. The gene calls are TRBV4-2 and TRBJ1-1; no definite D call. Germline lookup yields CDR1 LGHNA and CDR2 YNFKEQ. The V and J ends lost 0 bases and 1 base respectively, with 6 bases between them. The CDR3 has 14 residues. The CDR3 region is CASSQDVENTEAFF. The CDR3 bases are TGTGCCAGCAGCCAAGATGTGGAGAACACTGAAGCTTTCTTT.

The count of this clonotype is one. A clone one base away is much larger, so this may be a read error. V and J are TRBV7-2 and TRBJ1-1; 8 bases agree with TRBD1. Unmatched junction bases numbered 6, after V lost 6 bases and J lost 3 bases. CDR1 and CDR2 from the germline V gene are SGHTA and FQGNSA. The CDR3 sequence is 14 residues long. For the CDR3, the DNA is TGTGCCAGCAGTTCTCCGGGACAGGACACTGAAGCTTTCTTT. It codes for CASSSPGQDTEAFF.

In this sample, this clonotype turned up many times. V is TRBV5-5 and J is TRBJ2-1, with D possibly TRBD1 on 5 matching bases. The germline V gene has CDR1 SGHKS and CDR2 YYEKEE (reference sequence). V dropped 4 bases and J dropped 5 bases, with 13 bases sitting between them. The CDR3 length is 14 residues. This chain's CDR3 is CASSMETVDNEQFF. For the CDR3, the DNA is TGTGCCAGCAGCATGGAGACAGTGGACAATGAGCAGTTCTTC.

This rearrangement joins TRBV10-3 to TRBJ1-4; D gene unclear. The CDR3 spans 12 residues. From germline, CDR1 is ENHRY and CDR2 SYGVKD. Deletions cut 0 bases from V and 5 bases from J, with 1 base between. The chain's CDR3 is CAISESNEKLFF. CDR3 sequence (DNA): TGTGCCATCAGTGAGTCAAATGAAAAACTGTTTTTT.

The table lists this clonotype with many counts. The rearrangement joins TRBV6-1 to TRBJ2-7; 7 positions agree with TRBD1. CDR1 and CDR2 from the germline V gene are MNHNS and SASEGT. This CDR3 is 14 amino acids long. V dropped 6 bases and J dropped 0; count of bases not matched to a gene: 5. This CDR3 is CASSLGQASYEQYF. CDR3 DNA: TGTGCCAGCAGCTTAGGACAGGCCTCCTACGAGCAGTACTTC.

This clonotype was observed a few times. This sequence joins TRBV7-9 and TRBJ1-2; TRBD1 matches 8 bases. From germline, CDR1 is SEHNR and CDR2 FQNEAQ (reference sequence). Trimming took 7 bases from V and 8 from J; bases not matched to a gene: 12. The CDR3 extends over 14 amino acids. Here the CDR3 reads CASTHSGGAGGYTF. In DNA, the CDR3 is TGTGCCAGCACCCACTCAGGGGGCGCTGGGGGCTACACCTTC.

V gene TRBV7-6 combines with J gene TRBJ2-7; 15 bases match TRBD2. The CDR3 is 17 residues long. Unmatched junction bases numbered 8, after V lost 2 bases and J lost 6 bases. The germline V gene has CDR1 SGHVS and CDR2 FNYEAQ. The CDR3 DNA sequence: TGTGCCAGCAGCTTAAGACAGGGACTAGCGGGAGGATCCGAGCAGTACTTC. The encoded protein is CASSLRQGLAGGSEQYF.

Remarks on this clonotype: A much more abundant neighbour one base away suggests this may be a read error. V usage is TRBV19 and J usage is TRBJ1-1; D gene unclear. The V gene's germline CDR1 is LNHDA and CDR2 SQIVND (reference sequence). The CDR3 covers 14 residues. The CDR3 is CASSPWGSNTETFF. For the CDR3, the DNA is TGTGCCAGTAGTCCCTGGGGATCAAACACTGAAACTTTCTTT.

The chain recombines TRBV7-2 with TRBJ1-1; no reliable D call. The CDR3 totals 14 residues. V dropped 2 bases and J dropped 1 base, with 8 bases sitting between them. Germline assignment: CDR1 SGHTA and CDR2 FQGNSA. The CDR3 DNA reads as TGTGCCAGCAGCTTATACGTTCGGAACACTGAAGCTTTCTTT. It translates to CASSLYVRNTEAFF.

This clonotype was observed many times. The chain recombines TRBV6-5 with TRBJ1-1; no clear D. The germline V gene encodes CDR1 MNHEY and CDR2 SVGAGI. V lost 2 bases to trimming and J lost 5 bases, with 6 bases between them. This CDR3 comprises 12 residues. The CDR3 reads CASSYGRTEAFF. DNA of the CDR3: TGTGCCAGCAGTTACGGGAGGACTGAAGCTTTCTTT.

This clonotype showed up many times. CDR3 in DNA: TGTGCCAGCAGTGTACAGGGAGCCGTCACTGAAGCTTTCTTT. The encoded protein is CASSVQGAVTEAFF. The genes are TRBV6-1 and TRBJ1-1; weak D call: TRBD1 (6 bases). The CDR3 is 14 amino acids. Germline lookup yields CDR1 MNHNS and CDR2 SASEGT. Trimming took off 4 bases at V and 4 bases at J, with 13 bases between the two ends.

V is TRBV20-1 and J is TRBJ1-4; D is undetermined. The CDR3 consists of 12 residues. Trimming shortened V by 7 bases and J by 5 bases, and 11 bases separated the two germline ends. Germline CDR1 DFQATT, CDR2 SNEGSKA (reference sequence). The CDR3 DNA reads TGCAGTGGGCACAACCGAAATGAAAAACTGTTTTTT. It translates to CSGHNRNEKLFF.

This clonotype was observed a few times. The chain joins TRBV6-1 to TRBJ1-2; D unresolved. The V gene's germline CDR1 is MNHNS and CDR2 SASEGT. V was shortened by 7 bases and J by 3 bases, with 18 bases between the two germline ends. The CDR3 loop spans 15 amino acids. The CDR3 coding sequence is TGTGCCAGCACCAAACTGGGCAGCTCTTACTATGGCTACACCTTC. It yields the protein CASTKLGSSYYGYTF.

The chain combines TRBV7-8 with TRBJ2-5; D perhaps matches TRBD2 (5 bases). V lost 5 bases to trimming and J lost 4 bases, with 14 bases between them. CDR1 and CDR2 from the germline V gene are SGHVS and FQNEAQ. The CDR3 length is 14 residues. The DNA of the CDR3 is TGTGCCAGCAGCGTCGGCGGGCTCTCAGAGACCCAGTACTTC. As protein: CASSVGGLSETQYF.